Listed here is a single T cell receptor beta chain. No antigen is known for it. Base qualities are missing; no much larger clone stands one base away. From a lookup of the germline V gene, CDR1 and CDR2 are MGHDK and SYGVNS. The CDR3 measures 16 amino acids from cysteine to phenylalanine. The CDR3 DNA has 48 bases and is translated from base 1. Between the V and J ends, shortened by 1 base and 7 bases respectively, the junction contains 17 bases. Using the deep immunoSEQ assay, multiplex PCR amplified TCR CDR3 regions from genomic DNA. Extracted genomic DNA from each cell subset was distributed evenly across all wells of several immunoSEQ 96-well plates, and each plate was treated as a replicate. Each replicate PCR for sorted subsets received 150 to 250 ng genomic DNA, equal to around 32,000 T cell genomes. The purified libraries were quantified using a Qubit 3.0 fluorometer, sized with a Bioanalyzer 2100, and then quantified again using the KAPA Library Quantification kit. Every immunoSEQ 96-well plate was sequenced on a separate single-read 150-cycle Illumina NextSeq 550 flow cell. Under the source paper's analysis protocol: Because only junctional sequences without quality scores were contained in the immunoSEQ output, filtering matching that applied to full-length reads could not be performed. Sequences were annotated with PyIR, a Python wrapper for IgBLAST v1.9, using IMGT germline references to assign V/J genes and CDR3. Reads were removed for weak V/J assignments (E-value above 1e-6), missing CDR3, stop codons, out-of-frame junctions, or ambiguous translated residues. A V3J clonotype was defined by an identical inferred V gene, J gene, and CDR3 amino acid sequence. To compute the percentage overlap between repertoires, the number of shared unique clonotypes was divided by the size of the smaller repertoire. Repertoire richness was assessed with RTK rarefaction, the Chao1 estimator, and Recon v2.1 estimates of unobserved clonotypes. For all TCRbeta clonotypes obtained by the gDNA method from a few donors, generation probabilities were computed with OLGA. This is the immuneACCESS table as TCRdb keeps it, with only in-frame sequences that have V and J called. A part of the clones is gone; compared with another copy, unresolved V genes explain less than half, and the rest is unexplained. D and trimming were read from the DNA, whereas the V and J calls and clone size are those reported in that table. The sample table contains over a million clones; only one count was recorded for 95% to 97% of them. The top ten clones comprise approximately 1.2% of the sample.

The data belong to a study of shared clonotypes between healthy human individuals (dated by TCRdb to the early 2020s). Regarding the research as a whole: A couple of women and a few men aged 18 to 49 years were included in the cohort. Blood TCR repertoires of roughly five healthy adults were deeply sequenced to estimate repertoire size and the extent of clonotype sharing between individuals. For each donor, three plates each were used for CD4 naive and CD4 memory, two plates were used for CD8 naive, and one plate was used for CD8 memory. Between about 0.9 and 8.9 billion PBMCs per donor were obtained by leukapheresis. Libraries were prepared and TCR repertoires were sequenced by different laboratories using diverse techniques, in order to increase sequencing depth and limit assay-specific biases.

The donors were healthy, HIV-negative adults with no recently reported acute infections or vaccinations. Only Caucasian adults living in Nashville, Tennessee, USA were represented among the donors. CD4+ T cells were enriched by magnetic negative selection; naive cells were then positively selected on CD45RA, and the negative fraction formed the memory subset. After blood collection by leukapheresis, PBMCs were isolated using Ficoll-Histopaque density gradient centrifugation and then cryopreserved in the vapor phase of liquid nitrogen. Analytical flow cytometry was used to check the purity and quantity of each magnetically sorted T cell population. From each sorted fraction, genomic DNA was isolated and quantified by UV absorbance on a Nanodrop 2000c. Findings and caveats that apply to the study as a whole: Rarefaction of sorted-subset datasets indicated incomplete sequencing despite the large sequencing depth. Based on pairwise subsampling, the degree of clonotype sharing among donors was expected to be affected by sequencing depth. Higher generation probabilities were observed for clonotypes shared by all four sorted-subset donors than for non-shared clonotypes. Across four donors, 4.5% to 6.5% of naive CD4, approximately 4% of naive CD8, 2.3% of memory CD4, and approximately 0.4% of memory CD8 clonotypes were shared. The small number of donors limited the genetic and exposure-history diversity represented. Naive subsets generally had larger estimated clonotype richness than memory subsets did. Sampling was restricted to blood, and TCR repertoires in tissues likely differ from the TCR repertoires found in blood.

What was sequenced was naive CD4+ T cells sorted from blood. According to the study, the label for this sample's cell subset or site signals: CD45RA+ positively selected. Rearrangement joined TRBV25-1 to TRBJ2-1; a tentative D match to TRBD2 spans 6 bases. This TCR was recovered from a man aged 30 to 45 in good health. The CDR3 here reads CASSELGREAQNEQFF. The nucleotide sequence is TGTGCCAGCAGTGAATTAGGAAGGGAGGCGCAAAATGAGCAGTTCTTC.